These 30 T cell receptor beta chains originate from one sample sequenced in a study of identifying expanded T cells in peripheral blood. Generated by immunoSEQ multiplex PCR, the TCRdb table keeps only in-frame clones and is missing some. Of under 130,000 clones in the sample, 85% to 90% were seen once. Sequenced: blood. The receptors derive from a person aged 18 to 75 in good health.

The chain has TRBV9 and TRBJ1-1, with unresolved D. Deletions cut 0 bases from V and 5 bases from J, with 17 bases between. This CDR3 region has 16 residues. CDR1 and CDR2 (germline): SGDLS, YYNGEE. CDR3 nucleotides: TGTGCCAGCAGCGTAGAACCCACCCTTCATGGGACTGAAGCTTTCTTT. Translation gives CASSVEPTLHGTEAFF.

The V call is TRBV15, the J call TRBJ1-5; 9 nucleotides agree with TRBD1. CDR1 is LNHNV, CDR2 YYDKDF, per germline (reference sequence). This CDR3 is 14 amino acids long. With 4 bases clipped from V and 4 bases from J, the junction kept 2 bases outside the gene matches. The CDR3 protein is CATSMTGGNQPQHF. The CDR3 coding sequence is TGTGCCACCAGCATGACAGGGGGAAATCAGCCCCAGCATTTT.

The DNA for the CDR3 is TGTGCCAGCAGTGAGGGAAGGGGTCAGCCCCAGCATTTT. Amino acid sequence: CASSEGRGQPQHF. The chain is built from TRBV2 and TRBJ1-5, with D possibly matching TRBD1 (5 bases). Trimming pared 3 bases from V and 6 bases from J, leaving 9 bases between. This CDR3 comprises 13 residues. Germline CDR1 reads SNHLY; CDR2 reads FYNNEI.

V and J are TRBV11-2 and TRBJ1-5; D gene unclear. The V gene lost 2 bases and the J gene lost 2 bases, with 10 bases spanning the gap. Germline CDR1 reads SGHAT; CDR2 reads FQNNGV. The CDR3 has 15 residues. CDR3 in DNA: TGTGCCAGCAGCTTAATGGGGTGGGGCAATCAGCCCCAGCATTTT. Translation: CASSLMGWGNQPQHF.

The gene calls are TRBV5-4 and TRBJ2-3, with TRBD1 as a possible D gene (7 bases). Trimming removed 5 bases from V and 2 bases from J, with 15 bases in between. Germline CDR1 and CDR2: SGHNT and YYREEE (reference sequence). This CDR3 comprises 15 residues. CDR3 sequence: CASRRDRHHTDTQYF. As DNA, the CDR3 is TGTGCCAGCAGGCGGGACAGACATCACACAGATACGCAGTATTTT.

The chain uses TRBV6-5 and TRBJ2-7; no clear D gene. In germline, CDR1 is MNHEY, CDR2 SVGAGI. V lost 0 bases, J lost 2 bases, and 5 bases lay in between. The length of the CDR3 is 13 residues. CDR3 residues: CASSYSQTYEQYF. Here the CDR3 DNA reads TGTGCCAGCAGTTACTCTCAGACCTACGAGCAGTACTTC.

This clone occurred once. The chain has TRBV10-1 and TRBJ2-5, with 9 bases fitting TRBD2. Germline loops: CDR1 WNHNN, CDR2 SYGVQD (reference sequence). Germline trimming cut 2 bases from V and 5 bases from J; bases unmatched to any gene: 6. The CDR3 contains 15 residues. The CDR3 sequence is CASSEGLAGKETQYF. The CDR3 bases are TGCGCCAGCAGTGAGGGGCTAGCGGGGAAGGAGACCCAGTACTTC.

The chain links TRBV5-6 to TRBJ2-1, with D perhaps matching TRBD1 (6 bases). With 4 bases removed from V and 3 bases from J, the gap between germline ends came to 20 bases. Germline assignment: CDR1 SGHDT and CDR2 YYEEEE. This CDR3 has 17 residues. The CDR3 DNA follows: TGTGCCAGCAGCGATAACAGCAGGGGAGTCCGCTACAATGAGCAGTTCTTC. This gives the protein CASSDNSRGVRYNEQFF. Drawing the rest from reference TRBV5-6 and TRBJ2-1, the complete variable domain is DAGVTQSPTHLIKTRGQQVTLRCSPKSGHDTVSWYQQALGQGPQFIFQYYEEEERQRGNFPDRFSGHQFPNYSSELNVNALLLGDSALYLCASSDNSRGVRYNEQFFGPGTRLTVL.

The genes are TRBV7-2 and TRBJ1-3; D is perhaps TRBD1 (5 bases). Germline V gene data show CDR1 as SGHTA and CDR2 as FQGNSA. This CDR3 comprises 18 residues. Trimming removed 2 bases from V and 1 base from J, with 18 bases in between. The CDR3 nucleotides read TGTGCCAGCAGCTTAAGTTCCGGGGCAGGGCGTTCTGGAAACACCATATATTTT. Translating it yields CASSLSSGAGRSGNTIYF.

The chain recombines TRBV6-6 with TRBJ1-2; D might be TRBD1 (5 bases). Deletions cut 9 bases from V and 3 bases from J, with 14 bases between. This CDR3 has 13 amino acids. CDR1 is MNHNY and CDR2 is SVGAGI in the germline V gene (reference sequence). In nucleotides, the CDR3 is TGTGCCAGTTGGGTGGGGGTTGACTATGGCTACACCTTC. Translation gives CASWVGVDYGYTF.

The chain joins TRBV12-5 to TRBJ2-7; possible D gene TRBD1, 6 bases. CDR3 length: 16 residues. V lost 5 bases to trimming and J lost 7 bases, with 24 bases between them. Germline CDR1 is LGHNT and CDR2 is FRNRAP. The CDR3 spells CASGPSDLSFRGEQYF. DNA for the CDR3: TGTGCTAGTGGTCCGTCGGATCTCTCTTTTAGGGGGGAGCAGTACTTC.

J is TRBJ2-7 and V is TRBV14, with D possibly being TRBD2 (5 bases). Trimming shortened V by 6 bases and J by 0 bases, and 9 bases separated the two germline ends. CDR3 length equals 13 residues. Looked up from germline, CDR1 is SGHDN and CDR2 is FVKESK. CDR3 region: CASRPGSSYEQYF. As DNA, the CDR3 is TGTGCCAGCAGGCCGGGAAGCTCCTACGAGCAGTACTTC.

This chain joins TRBV6-5 and TRBJ2-7, with TRBD1 as a possible D gene (6 bases). The germline gives CDR1 MNHEY, CDR2 SVGAGI. CDR3 length: 13 residues. The V and J ends lost 4 bases and 5 bases respectively, with 12 bases between them. The CDR3 reads CASSLTGLDEQYF. CDR3 sequence (DNA): TGTGCCAGCAGTTTGACAGGATTGGACGAGCAGTACTTC.

The V and J genes are TRBV15 and TRBJ2-3; no firm D call. This CDR3 has 12 amino acids. Trimming removed 0 bases at V and 6 bases at J, with 4 bases between. Germline values: CDR1 LNHNV, CDR2 YYDKDF (reference sequence). This CDR3 is CATSRDGDTQYF. The DNA of the CDR3 is TGTGCCACCAGCAGAGATGGGGATACGCAGTATTTT.

The V gene is TRBV4-1, the J gene TRBJ2-4; D is undetermined. The length of the CDR3 is 12 residues. Germline lookup yields CDR1 MGHRA and CDR2 YSYEKL. The V end was cut by 2 bases, the J end by 6 bases, with 5 bases between. Here the CDR3 DNA reads TGCGCCAGCAGCCAATTTGGAAACATTCAGTACTTC. This translates into CASSQFGNIQYF.

The chain combines TRBV15 with TRBJ1-6, with D tentatively TRBD1 (6 bases). Germline-derived CDR1 and CDR2 are LNHNV and YYDKDF (reference sequence). The CDR3 contains 17 residues. V was clipped by 0 bases and J by 9 bases, with 18 bases between them. The CDR3 DNA reads as TGTGCCACCAGCAGAGAAGGACAAGGGGGGTCGAGTTCACCCCTCCACTTT. Its protein product is CATSREGQGGSSSPLHF.

CDR3: CASSLGALKQSGELFF. Written as DNA, the CDR3 is TGTGCCAGCAGCTTGGGGGCCTTAAAACAGTCCGGGGAGCTGTTTTTT. V gene TRBV5-4 combines with J gene TRBJ2-2, with D unclear. Germline loops: CDR1 SGHNT, CDR2 YYREEE (reference sequence). V was pared by 0 bases and J by 6 bases, with 15 bases between. This CDR3 contains 16 residues. The full variable domain, its missing parts supplied by reference TRBV5-4 and TRBJ2-2, is ETGVTQSPTHLIKTRGQQVTLRCSSQSGHNTVSWYQQALGQGPQFIFQYYREEENGRGNFPPRFSGLQFPNYSSELNVNALELDDSALYLCASSLGALKQSGELFFGEGSRLTVL.

The rearrangement uses TRBV2 and TRBJ2-2; D not certain. V was clipped by 0 bases and J by 5 bases, with 7 bases between them. The CDR3 has 14 amino acids. CDR1 is SNHLY, CDR2 FYNNEI, per germline. CDR3 nucleotide sequence: TGTGCCAGCAGTGAAGCGTGGGATACCGGGGAGCTGTTTTTT. Translated: CASSEAWDTGELFF.

The chain combines TRBV19 with TRBJ1-5, with D perhaps matching TRBD1 (6 bases). The CDR3 has 15 residues. V was clipped by 4 bases and J by 4 bases, with 14 bases between them. Germline V gene lookup returns CDR1 LNHDA and CDR2 SQIVND (reference sequence). CDR3 DNA sequence: TGTGCCAGTAGTACCACAGGGAGCTTAAATCAGCCCCAGCATTTT. This sequence encodes CASSTTGSLNQPQHF.

V and J are TRBV11-2 and TRBJ2-2, with D unclear. Trimming cost V 3 bases and J 4 bases, with 9 bases left between them. Looked up from germline, CDR1 is SGHAT and CDR2 is FQNNGV. The CDR3 spans 14 residues. CDR3: CASSFRAGTGELFF. Written as DNA, the CDR3 is TGTGCCAGCAGCTTTCGGGCTGGCACCGGGGAGCTGTTTTTT.

This chain uses TRBV11-2 with TRBJ2-2, with 8 bases identical to TRBD2. The CDR3 is made up of 13 amino acids. Germline values: CDR1 SGHAT, CDR2 FQNNGV. V shed 5 bases and J 5 bases; nucleotides not matched to a gene: 1. CDR3 sequence: CASSPGGTGELFF. CDR3 bases: TGTGCCAGCAGCCCGGGGGGGACCGGGGAGCTGTTTTTT.

This chain joins TRBV9 and TRBJ1-1; the D is unclear. This CDR3 has 14 residues. Germline V gene lookup returns CDR1 SGDLS and CDR2 YYNGEE. Between the trimmed V and J ends, which lost 0 bases and 2 bases, there was a span of 8 bases. CDR3 loop: CASSVVISNTEAFF. CDR3 in DNA: TGTGCCAGCAGCGTAGTTATATCTAACACTGAAGCTTTCTTT.

This chain links TRBV15 with TRBJ1-5, with D uncertain. Germline loops: CDR1 LNHNV, CDR2 YYDKDF (reference sequence). Trimming took 5 bases from V and 9 from J, leaving 14 bases between them. The CDR3 length is 13 residues. CDR3 protein: CATSGGVTRPQHF. Here the CDR3 DNA reads TGTGCCACCAGCGGAGGAGTTACCCGGCCCCAGCATTTT.

This chain uses TRBV6-6 with TRBJ1-6; D ambiguous. The V end was cut by 6 bases, the J end by 14 bases, with 14 bases between. The germline gives CDR1 MNHNY, CDR2 SVGAGI (reference sequence). CDR3 size: 12 residues. CDR3 bases: TGTGCCAGCAGCTCCCTTCTCGGAGCCCTCCACTTT. Protein sequence: CASSSLLGALHF.

This clone was observed a single time. CDR3 region: CASSLFAGGYGGELFF. CDR3 in DNA: TGTGCCAGCAGCTTGTTCGCAGGGGGTTACGGCGGGGAGCTGTTTTTT. This chain links TRBV5-4 with TRBJ2-2, with TRBD1 identical over 7 bases. CDR3 length: 16 residues. Losses at the gene ends were 1 base for V and 7 bases for J; bases not matched to a gene: 10. Looked up from germline, CDR1 is SGHNT and CDR2 is YYREEE (reference sequence). Drawing the rest from reference TRBV5-4 and TRBJ2-2, the complete variable domain is ETGVTQSPTHLIKTRGQQVTLRCSSQSGHNTVSWYQQALGQGPQFIFQYYREEENGRGNFPPRFSGLQFPNYSSELNVNALELDDSALYLCASSLFAGGYGGELFFGEGSRLTVL.

The CDR3 region is CASRERGGNYGYTF. DNA of the CDR3: TGTGCCAGCAGGGAAAGGGGGGGAAACTATGGCTACACCTTC. The chain is built from TRBV28 and TRBJ1-2; D might be TRBD1 (6 bases). The V gene lost 6 bases and the J gene lost 2 bases, with 13 bases spanning the gap. Germline CDR1 reads MDHEN; CDR2 reads SYDVKM. The CDR3 sequence is 14 residues long.

The chain carries TRBV5-1 and TRBJ2-5; D perhaps matches TRBD2 (7 bases). CDR1 is SGHRS and CDR2 is YFSETQ in the germline V gene. Deletions cut 0 bases from V and 4 bases from J, with 19 bases between. The CDR3 is made up of 17 amino acids. The chain's CDR3 is CASSLGGDSGGRETQYF. In DNA, the CDR3 is TGCGCCAGCAGCTTGGGCGGTGATTCGGGGGGCCGAGAGACCCAGTACTTC.

In its sample, this clone is medium-sized (0.01 to 0.1%). This chain links TRBV30 with TRBJ1-3; a possible D gene is TRBD1 (6 bases). Trimming took 2 bases from V and 4 from J, leaving 9 bases between them. CDR3 size: 13 residues. Germline CDR1 reads GTSNPN; CDR2 reads SVGIG (reference sequence). The CDR3 region has the DNA TGTGCCTGGAGTCCCACAGGGGGAAACACCATATATTTT. This encodes CAWSPTGGNTIYF.

V is TRBV7-9 and J is TRBJ2-5, with 9 bases matching TRBD2. J was trimmed by 1 base and V by 3 bases; bases with no gene match: 3. This CDR3 has 15 amino acids. Looked up from germline, CDR1 is SEHNR and CDR2 is FQNEAQ (reference sequence). The CDR3 DNA follows: TGTGCCAGCAGCTTTCAGCGGGGGGCCCAAGAGACCCAGTACTTC. This sequence encodes CASSFQRGAQETQYF.

This CDR3 reads CASSLRGAETQYF. DNA of the CDR3: TGTGCCAGCAGTCTCAGGGGGGCAGAGACCCAGTACTTC. The chain is built from TRBV28 and TRBJ2-5; tentative D call: TRBD1 (7 bases). Trimming shortened V by 5 bases and J by 4 bases, and 11 bases separated the two germline ends. CDR3 size: 13 residues. Germline-derived CDR1 and CDR2 are MDHEN and SYDVKM. The variable domain in full, completed from reference TRBV28 and TRBJ2-5, reads DVKVTQSSRYLVKRTGEKVFLECVQDMDHENMFWYRQDPGLGLRLIYFSYDVKMKEKGDIPEGYSVSREKKERFSLILESASTNQTSMYLCASSLRGAETQYFGPGTRLLVL.